The text below deals with one TCR beta chain. This sample is part of a study of T cell changes during pregnancy in multiple sclerosis. This CDR3 spans 13 amino acids. V lost 5 bases and J lost 4, with 12 bases in between. Germline V gene lookup returns CDR1 SGHVS and CDR2 FQNEAQ. Assay used: immunoSEQ multiplex PCR; TCRdb lists only in-frame clones, some missing. This table holds around 36,000 clones, 90% found once. The TCR originated in a female donor with multiple sclerosis, enrolled in a pregnancy study. The sample consisted of CD4+ T cells from peripheral blood mononuclear cells, taken in the third trimester of pregnancy. The V call is TRBV7-8, the J call TRBJ2-7, with D perhaps matching TRBD2 (6 bases). The CDR3 bases are TGTGCCAGCAGCCCGACTAGTACATACGAGCAGTACTTC. As protein: CASSPTSTYEQYF.